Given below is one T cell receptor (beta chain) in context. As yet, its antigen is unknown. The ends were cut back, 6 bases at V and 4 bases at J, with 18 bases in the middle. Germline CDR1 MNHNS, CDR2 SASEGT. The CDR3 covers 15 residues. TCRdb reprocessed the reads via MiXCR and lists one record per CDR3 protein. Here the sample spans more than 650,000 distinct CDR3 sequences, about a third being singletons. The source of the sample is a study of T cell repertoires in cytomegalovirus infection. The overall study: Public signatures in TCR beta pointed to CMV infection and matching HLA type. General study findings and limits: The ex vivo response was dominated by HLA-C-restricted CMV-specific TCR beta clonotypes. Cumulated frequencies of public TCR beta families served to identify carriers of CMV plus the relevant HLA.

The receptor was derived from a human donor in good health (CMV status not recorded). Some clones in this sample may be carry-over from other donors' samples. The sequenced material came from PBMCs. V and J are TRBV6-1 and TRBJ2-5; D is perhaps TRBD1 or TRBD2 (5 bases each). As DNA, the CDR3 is TGTGCCAGCAGAATAGGGGCGATTGGGGGAGAGACCCAGTACTTC. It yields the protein CASRIGAIGGETQYF.